This T cell receptor (beta chain) was sequenced in a study of tumor and adjacent non-tumor tissue in lung cancer. Notes on this clonotype: One junction end does not reproduce the germline sequence, and a read error may be involved.

The library came from three nested PCR rounds adapted from ARM-PCR protocols. TCRdb reanalysed the multiplex PCR reads using MiXCR and keeps one entry per CDR3 protein. Of 110,000 or so distinct CDR3 sequences in the sample, roughly 80% were seen once. Germline assignment: CDR1 SGHAT and CDR2 FQDESV (reference sequence). There are 14 residues in the CDR3. RNA was extracted from bulk tissue without any cell sorting. The clonotype originates from a woman in her sixties with non-small cell lung cancer. The source material was lung tumor tissue. The chain combines TRBV11-1 with TRBJ2-3, with TRBD2 identical over 12 bases. CDR3: CASSPRLAGDTHYF. The CDR3 coding sequence is TGTGCCAGCAGCCCGAGACTAGCGGGAGATACGCATTATTTT.